The next 18 T cell receptor beta chains were all read from a single sample in a study of CD8 T cells in ankylosing spondylitis. Antigens for these TCRs are unknown. Whole-study results and caveats: Roughly eight highly homologous variants made up a TCR beta motif that seemed to typify ankylosing spondylitis blood.

In TCRdb, the 5' RACE reads were re-called with MiXCR into one record per CDR3 protein. The sample lists 700,000 or so distinct CDR3 sequences; around 20% were seen once. Input material: blood, either unsorted or a sorted T cell fraction (not recorded which). The receptors were sampled from a male donor with ankylosing spondylitis.

This clonotype was observed a few times. This sequence joins TRBV6-1 and TRBJ2-1; no definite D call. Germline assignment: CDR1 MNHNS and CDR2 SASEGT. The V end was cut by 0 bases, the J end by 6 bases, with 9 bases between. There are 14 residues in the CDR3. CDR3 loop: CASSEAVEFNEQFF. The CDR3 nucleotides read TGTGCCAGCAGTGAAGCGGTAGAATTCAATGAGCAGTTCTTC.

The genes are TRBV9 and TRBJ2-3; 7 nucleotides align to TRBD1. The germline V gene encodes CDR1 SGDLS and CDR2 YYNGEE. The CDR3 contains 16 residues. Trimming cost V 3 bases and J 7 bases; bases outside gene matches: 14. Here the CDR3 DNA reads TGTGCCAGCAGCGCCCCCAGCCCAGGGGGAAGAAATACGCAGTATTTT. This translates into CASSAPSPGGRNTQYF.

This clonotype was picked up a small number of times. J is TRBJ1-1 and V is TRBV2; D is uncertain. CDR1 is SNHLY, CDR2 FYNNEI, per germline. V shed 0 bases and J shed 6 bases, with 5 bases lying between them. This CDR3 has 12 amino acids. In DNA form, the CDR3 reads TGTGCCAGCAGTGAAGCCCCATCTGAAGCTTTCTTT. Translating it yields CASSEAPSEAFF.

The J gene is TRBJ2-5, the V gene TRBV9; 13 bases line up with TRBD2. The V gene end was trimmed by 4 bases and the J gene end by 4 bases; junction bases not matched to a gene: 7. Germline V lookup: CDR1 SGDLS, CDR2 YYNGEE. CDR3 size: 16 residues. CDR3 sequence: CASSSQGLAGPETQYF. CDR3 DNA: TGTGCCAGCAGCTCCCAGGGACTAGCGGGACCAGAGACCCAGTACTTC.

The chain employs TRBV7-2 and TRBJ2-7, with a tentative D call TRBD1 (6 bases). This CDR3 has 15 residues. Trimming took off 4 bases at V and 3 bases at J, with 16 bases between the two ends. Germline V gene data show CDR1 as SGHTA and CDR2 as FQGNSA. The DNA for the CDR3 is TGTGCCAGCAGCTCGCCCGGACAGTTAAACTACGAGCAGTACTTC. Translated, it gives CASSSPGQLNYEQYF.

The chain employs TRBV2 and TRBJ2-3; TRBD1 aligns across 7 bases. The CDR3 totals 15 residues. Germline V gives CDR1 SNHLY, CDR2 FYNNEI. After removal of 4 bases from V and 4 bases from J, the junction contained 8 bases not matched to a gene. CDR3 in amino acids: CASSADRASADTQYF. For the CDR3, the DNA is TGTGCCAGCAGTGCCGACAGGGCAAGCGCAGATACGCAGTATTTT. Full variable domain (outside the CDR3, taken from reference TRBV2 and TRBJ2-3): EPEVTQTPSHQVTQMGQEVILRCVPISNHLYFYWYRQILGQKVEFLVSFYNNEISEKSEIFDDQFSVERPDGSNFTLKIRSTKLEDSAMYFCASSADRASADTQYFGPGTRLTVL.

The chain joins TRBV9 to TRBJ2-3; the D gene is possibly TRBD1 (5 bases). Trimming removed 4 bases from V and 0 bases from J, with 12 bases in between. This CDR3 has 15 residues. In germline, CDR1 is SGDLS, CDR2 YYNGEE. The CDR3 protein is CASSLGQASTDTQYF. CDR3 in DNA: TGTGCCAGCAGCCTCGGACAAGCGAGCACAGATACGCAGTATTTT.

CDR3 sequence: CASTSPLLRDSVFF. DNA for the CDR3: TGTGCCAGCACCAGTCCCCTCCTCCGGGACAGCGTGTTCTTC. This chain links TRBV6-2 or TRBV6-3 with TRBJ2-1; 7 bases agree with TRBD1. The CDR3 extends over 14 amino acids. The germline V gene encodes CDR1 MNHEY and CDR2 SVGEGT. V was pared by 7 bases and J by 15 bases, with 18 bases of the junction left unmatched.

The chain has TRBV5-1 and TRBJ2-2; D assignment may be TRBD1 or TRBD2 (6 bases each). V lost 7 bases to trimming and J lost 2 bases, with 18 bases between them. The CDR3 contains 16 residues. Germline loops: CDR1 SGHRS, CDR2 YFSETQ. The CDR3 sequence is CASDFGGTLNTGELFF. The CDR3 nucleotides are TGCGCCAGCGACTTTGGCGGGACACTTAACACCGGGGAGCTGTTTTTT.

This sequence joins TRBV4-2 and TRBJ2-1, with 10 bases fitting TRBD2. The germline gives CDR1 LGHNA, CDR2 YNFKEQ. This CDR3 contains 16 residues. V lost 0 bases, J lost 12 bases, and 11 bases stayed unmatched. CDR3 amino acids: CASSQDRAGGGLGQFF. The CDR3 bases are TGTGCCAGCAGCCAAGACAGAGCGGGAGGGGGGCTGGGGCAGTTCTTC.

The V and J genes are TRBV27 and TRBJ2-1; tentative D call: TRBD2 (6 bases). V lost 7 bases and J lost 5, with 15 bases in between. CDR3 size: 14 residues. The germline V gene encodes CDR1 MNHEY and CDR2 SMNVEV (reference sequence). CDR3 region: CASKRVVADNEQFF. Here the CDR3 DNA reads TGTGCCAGCAAACGGGTAGTAGCGGACAATGAGCAGTTCTTC.

In its sample, this clonotype was seen a few times. This sequence joins TRBV3-1 and TRBJ2-7, with 7 bases identical to TRBD2. The CDR3 consists of 14 residues. The junction had 4 bases not matched to a gene; V was cut back by 4 bases and J by 1 base. Germline assignment: CDR1 LGHDT and CDR2 YNNKEL (reference sequence). The CDR3 sequence: CASSPVGGSYEQYF. As DNA, the CDR3 is TGTGCCAGCAGCCCCGTGGGGGGGTCCTACGAGCAGTACTTC.

The chain recombines TRBV12-5 with TRBJ2-5; tentatively, D is TRBD2 (5 bases). CDR3 length: 15 residues. V shed 1 base and J shed 4 bases, with 13 bases lying between them. Germline V gene lookup returns CDR1 LGHNT and CDR2 FRNRAP. The CDR3 reads CASGLGQAGGETQYF. The CDR3 DNA reads TGTGCTAGTGGTTTGGGTCAGGCAGGAGGAGAGACCCAGTACTTC.

The gene calls are TRBV12-3 or TRBV12-4 and TRBJ2-3, with 8 bases aligning to TRBD2. The CDR3 loop spans 15 amino acids. V lost 5 bases, J lost 2 bases, and 6 bases stayed unmatched. The CDR3 is CASSLGGGHTDTQYF. As DNA, the CDR3 is TGTGCCAGCAGTCTCGGGGGGGGTCACACAGATACGCAGTATTTT.

The chain joins TRBV15 to TRBJ2-1, with 12 bases matching TRBD2. In germline, CDR1 is LNHNV, CDR2 YYDKDF (reference sequence). Germline trimming cut 1 base from V and 5 bases from J; bases unmatched to any gene: 6. The CDR3 extends over 17 amino acids. CDR3: CATSRGLLAGGHNEQFF. The DNA for the CDR3 is TGTGCCACCAGCAGAGGCCTACTAGCGGGAGGCCACAATGAGCAGTTCTTC. Full variable domain (remainder filled in from reference TRBV15 and TRBJ2-1): DAMVIQNPRYQVTQFGKPVTLSCSQTLNHNVMYWYQQKSSQAPKLLFHYYDKDFNNEADTPDNFQSRRPNTSFCFLDIRSPGLGDTAMYLCATSRGLLAGGHNEQFFGPGTRLTVL.

The V and J genes are TRBV12-3 or TRBV12-4 and TRBJ2-7; the D gene could be TRBD1 or TRBD2 (6 bases each). The ends were cut back, 2 bases at V and 4 bases at J, with 15 bases in the middle. The CDR3 has 15 amino acids. CDR3 sequence reads: CASSLRGAGLYEQYF. The DNA of the CDR3 is TGTGCCAGCAGTTTAAGGGGGGCTGGGCTGTACGAGCAGTACTTC.

This clonotype came up a few times. V usage is TRBV5-6 and J usage is TRBJ1-2; TRBD1 agrees at 8 bases. Trimming cost V 1 base and J 6 bases; bases outside gene matches: 14. CDR1 is SGHDT and CDR2 is YYEEEE in the germline V gene. The CDR3 length is 17 residues. The CDR3 region is CASSLWGRGRAVDGYTF. CDR3 DNA sequence: TGTGCCAGCAGCTTGTGGGGCAGGGGGCGTGCTGTCGATGGCTACACCTTC.

This clonotype was counted a few times. The J gene is TRBJ1-1, the V gene TRBV27, with 8 bases that match TRBD1. The germline CDR1 and CDR2 sequences are MNHEY and SMNVEV (reference sequence). The CDR3 is 18 amino acids. V shed 4 bases and J 8 bases; nucleotides not matched to a gene: 21. CDR3 coding DNA: TGTGCCAGCAGTTCCCTGGACAGGGCGCAAGAGGGTTGGTTAGAAGCTTTCTTT. Translated, it gives CASSSLDRAQEGWLEAFF.